Listed here are 20 T cell receptor beta chains from one sample, sequenced in a study of T cells in women clearing cervical HPV infection. The assay was immunoSEQ multiplex PCR, and TCRdb's table has in-frame clones only and misses some. The sample totals roughly 32,000 clones. Sequencing was carried out using blood buffy coat. The receptors were sampled from a woman aged 18 to 69 with a cervical HPV16 infection that either progressed to CIN3+ or cleared (not recorded which).

Turning to this clone: The CDR3 end falls 3 residues outside the read, so it is completed with the germline J gene. The V gene is TRBV7-2, the J gene TRBJ2-3, with D possibly being TRBD1 (5 bases). Germline loops: CDR1 SGHTA, CDR2 FQGNSA. The CDR3 consists of 13 residues. CDR3 in amino acids: CASNTDNQETQYF. CDR3 DNA (partial): TGTGCCAGCAACACGGACAACCAAGAGACG.

As concerns this clone: The missing CDR3 end, 3 residues past where the read stops, is filled in from the germline J gene. The chain recombines TRBV6-2 or TRBV6-3 with TRBJ2-7, with D perhaps TRBD1 (6 bases). Germline CDR1 is MNHEY and CDR2 is SVGEGT. V was pared by 6 bases and J by 1 base, with 16 bases between. The CDR3 runs 15 residues. The CDR3 DNA, read in part, is TGTGCCAGCAGCGCCCTTACAGGGAGATCCTACGAG. Its translation: CASSALTGRSYE. The complete CDR3 reads CASSALTGRSYEQYF.

Worth noting for this clone: The read halts 3 residues ahead of the CDR3 end, with the missing end drawn from the germline J gene. This rearrangement joins TRBV6-1 to TRBJ1-2, with 7 bases fitting TRBD1. CDR1 and CDR2 (germline): MNHNS, SASEGT. The V segment lost 2 bases and the J segment 0 bases; nucleotides outside the gene matches: 12. The CDR3 sequence is 18 residues long. The sequenced CDR3 bases are TGTGCCAGCAGTGAAAGGGCGCAGGGGGGCGCAGCTAACTATGGC. Translating it yields CASSERAQGGAANYG. From start to end, the CDR3 is CASSERAQGGAANYGYTF.

As regards this clone: Read data end 3 residues before the CDR3 end; the end is taken from the germline J gene. The chain uses TRBV18 and TRBJ2-7; 9 bases line up with TRBD1. This CDR3 region has 13 residues. With 6 bases clipped from V and 6 bases from J, the junction kept 6 bases outside the gene matches. The V gene's germline CDR1 is KGHSH and CDR2 LQKENI. This chain's CDR3 is CASSPGTGTEQYF. Partial CDR3 DNA: TGTGCCAGCTCCCCCGGGACAGGGACCGAG.

A word on this clone: The missing CDR3 end, 3 residues past where the read stops, is filled in from the germline J gene. The V and J genes are TRBV19 and TRBJ1-2, with a possible D match to TRBD1 (6 bases). Trimming took 5 bases from V and 4 from J, leaving 17 bases between them. The CDR3 runs to 15 residues. Germline V gene data show CDR1 as LNHDA and CDR2 as SQIVND (reference sequence). The sequenced part of the CDR3 DNA is TGTGCCAGTAGTTTCAGGACAGAAGGACTCTATGGC. Amino acids: CASSFRTEGLYG. The CDR3 as a whole reads CASSFRTEGLYGYTF.

Concerning this clone itself: Read data end 3 residues before the CDR3 end; the end is taken from the germline J gene. The chain links TRBV20-1 to TRBJ1-1; possible D gene TRBD1, 6 bases. The length of the CDR3 is 12 residues. The V gene's germline CDR1 is DFQATT and CDR2 SNEGSKA (reference sequence). Trimming stripped 1 base from V and 3 bases from J, with 6 bases between. CDR3 loop: CSARAGDTEAFF. Incomplete CDR3 DNA: TGCAGTGCTAGAGCAGGGGACACTGAA.

As to this clone: Sequencing ends 3 residues short of the CDR3 end; the germline J gene provides the rest. V is TRBV6-1 and J is TRBJ2-5, with D tentatively TRBD2 (6 bases). Germline V gives CDR1 MNHNS, CDR2 SASEGT. This CDR3 is 14 amino acids long. V lost 4 bases, J lost 0 bases, and 9 bases lay in between. CDR3 DNA, as far as it was read: TGTGCCAGCAGTGTGGGACTGAACCAAGAGACC. It specifies CASSVGLNQET. The entire CDR3 reads CASSVGLNQETQYF.

Notes on this clone: The read comes to an end 3 residues before the CDR3 does, leaving the germline J gene to fill in the end. The gene calls are TRBV2 and TRBJ1-4; tentatively, D is TRBD1 (5 bases). Trimming took off 7 bases at V and 7 bases at J, with 13 bases between the two ends. Germline CDR1 and CDR2: SNHLY and FYNNEI. The CDR3 is 13 amino acids. Here the CDR3 reads CASTLDIREKLFF. CDR3 bases read: TGTGCCAGCACCTTGGACATCCGTGAAAAA.

Concerning this clone: The sequence runs out 3 residues before the end of the CDR3; the remainder is reconstructed from the germline J gene. This chain joins TRBV10-3 and TRBJ2-1; the match to TRBD1 covers 7 bases. Germline trimming cut 6 bases from V and 2 bases from J; bases unmatched to any gene: 4. Per germline, CDR1 ENHRY and CDR2 SYGVKD. The CDR3 spans 14 residues. The CDR3: CAIRRDRTYNEQFF. Partial CDR3 DNA: TGTGCCATCAGGAGGGACAGAACCTACAATGAG.

Regarding this clone: The sequenced fragment ends 3 residues before the CDR3 boundary, so the rest is inferred from the germline J gene. The rearrangement uses TRBV14 and TRBJ2-7; 11 bases map to TRBD2. Germline CDR1 reads SGHDN; CDR2 reads FVKESK. The CDR3 has 15 residues. V shed 2 bases and J 4 bases; nucleotides not matched to a gene: 4. The covered CDR3 bases are TGTGCCAGCAGCCAACTAGCGGGAGGAAAATACGAG. Encoded protein: CASSQLAGGKYE. The CDR3 reads in full as CASSQLAGGKYEQYF.

About this clone itself: Read sequence stops 3 residues before the CDR3 end, and the germline J gene provides the missing end. The rearrangement joins TRBV20-1 to TRBJ2-7; 8 bases are shared with TRBD2. V lost 0 bases, J lost 2 bases, and 3 bases stayed unmatched. The CDR3 covers 14 residues. CDR1 is DFQATT and CDR2 is SNEGSKA in the germline V gene (reference sequence). CDR3 amino acids: CSAREEREPYEQYF. CDR3 DNA (partial): TGCAGTGCTAGAGAGGAGCGGGAGCCCTACGAG.

Comments on this clone: The CDR3 end is not reached by the read, which stops 3 residues before it; the germline J gene fills it in. V is TRBV5-1 and J is TRBJ2-7, with 8 bases aligning to TRBD2. Germline V gene lookup returns CDR1 SGHRS and CDR2 YFSETQ. There are 15 residues in the CDR3. The V and J ends lost 2 bases and 3 bases, in that order; junction bases with no gene match: 7. CDR3 protein: CASSFGVAGHYEQYF. The sequenced part of the CDR3 DNA is TGCGCCAGCAGCTTTGGGGTAGCGGGACACTACGAG.

Regarding this clone: Read coverage stops 3 residues before the CDR3 terminus; the germline J gene supplies the remainder. This chain joins TRBV20-1 and TRBJ2-3; 11 bases are a match to TRBD2. V was clipped by 1 base and J by 2 bases; unmatched bases: 14. The CDR3 is made up of 19 amino acids. Per germline, CDR1 DFQATT and CDR2 SNEGSKA (reference sequence). CDR3 in amino acids: CSARAGLAGGHTSTDTQYF. CDR3 bases read: TGCAGTGCTAGAGCAGGGCTAGCGGGAGGCCACACCTCCACAGATACG.

For this clone: The CDR3 goes on 3 residues after the read ends, and that part is filled in from the germline J gene. The rearrangement joins TRBV7-9 to TRBJ2-1; D gene uncertain. Germline lookup yields CDR1 SEHNR and CDR2 FQNEAQ (reference sequence). The CDR3 sequence is 15 residues long. V lost 3 bases to trimming and J lost 8 bases, with 17 bases between them. The CDR3 here is CASSFSNIAPHEQFF. The part of the CDR3 DNA that was read is TGTGCCAGCAGCTTTTCGAATATAGCTCCCCATGAG.

This chain's CDR3 is CSAEGPSYEQYF. The CDR3 DNA, read in part, is TGCAGTGCTGAGGGGCCTTCCTACGAG. This sequence joins TRBV20-1 and TRBJ2-7, with D perhaps assigned TRBD1 or TRBD2 (5 bases each). The DNA ends 3 residues before the CDR3 does, and the rest of the CDR3 is filled in from the germline J gene. Germline-derived CDR1 and CDR2 are DFQATT and SNEGSKA (reference sequence). CDR3 length: 12 amino acids. The V and J ends lost 5 bases and 1 base respectively, with 9 bases between them.

As for this clone: The read falls 3 residues short of the CDR3 end, and the missing part is taken from the germline J gene. The chain combines TRBV19 with TRBJ2-4; TRBD2 aligns across 8 bases. The CDR3 loop spans 17 amino acids. Per germline, CDR1 LNHDA and CDR2 SQIVND (reference sequence). Partial CDR3 DNA: TGTGCCAGTAGTCGTACTGCATGGGCGGGGGGCCAAGAGACT. Translating gives CASSRTAWAGGQET. The entire CDR3 protein reads CASSRTAWAGGQETQYF.

A remark on this clone: The missing CDR3 end, 3 residues past where the read stops, is filled in from the germline J gene. J is TRBJ2-1 and V is TRBV6-4; 8 bases are a match to TRBD2. Germline CDR1 reads MRHNA; CDR2 reads SNTAGT. V lost 2 bases, J lost 8 bases, and 8 bases stayed unmatched. The CDR3 runs to 15 residues. CDR3 residues: CASSDHGGRLHEQFF. The covered CDR3 bases are TGTGCCAGCAGTGACCATGGCGGGAGGCTCCATGAG.

A word on this clone: The missing CDR3 end, 3 residues past where the read stops, is filled in from the germline J gene. The V gene is TRBV30, the J gene TRBJ2-2; D is ambiguous. Germline CDR1 and CDR2: GTSNPN and SVGIG (reference sequence). This CDR3 is 12 amino acids long. Trimming took 4 bases from V and 6 from J, leaving 9 bases between them. CDR3 DNA, as far as it was read: TGTGCCTGGATGCAGTCCCCCGGGGAG. Amino acid sequence: CAWMQSPGE. The full CDR3 sequence reads CAWMQSPGELFF.

A remark on this clone: The CDR3 is cut off 3 residues early in the read; its end comes from the germline J gene. The chain couples TRBV2 to TRBJ1-5, with unresolved D. CDR3 length: 12 amino acids. Per the germline V gene, CDR1 is SNHLY and CDR2 is FYNNEI. V shed 5 bases and J shed 5 bases, with 7 bases lying between them. CDR3 bases read: TGTGCCAGCAGTCTTTCTGATCAGCCC. Translated: CASSLSDQP. The full CDR3 protein is CASSLSDQPQHF.

As regards this clone: The read stops 3 residues short of the end of the CDR3; the missing end is completed from the germline J gene. The chain has TRBV7-6 and TRBJ2-1; D remains ambiguous. The germline gives CDR1 SGHVS, CDR2 FNYEAQ. Trimming took off 5 bases at V and 1 base at J, with 9 bases between the two ends. The CDR3 is 14 residues long. The sequenced CDR3 bases are TGTGCCAGCAGCCCAGGAGTATCCTACAATGAG. It is translated as CASSPGVSYNE. The CDR3 reads in full as CASSPGVSYNEQFF.